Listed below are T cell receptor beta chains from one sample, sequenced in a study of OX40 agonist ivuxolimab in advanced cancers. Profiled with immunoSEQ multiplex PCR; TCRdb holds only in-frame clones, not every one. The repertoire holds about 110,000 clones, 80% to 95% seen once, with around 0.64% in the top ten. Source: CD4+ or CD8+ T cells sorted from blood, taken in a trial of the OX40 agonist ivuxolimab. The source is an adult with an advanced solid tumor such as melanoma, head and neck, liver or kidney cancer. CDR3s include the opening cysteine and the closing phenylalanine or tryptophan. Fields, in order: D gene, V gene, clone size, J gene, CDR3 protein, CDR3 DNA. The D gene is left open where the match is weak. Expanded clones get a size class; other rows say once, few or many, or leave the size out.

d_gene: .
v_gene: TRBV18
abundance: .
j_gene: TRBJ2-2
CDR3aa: CASSTENTGELFF
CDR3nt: TGTGCCAGCTCAACAGAGAACACCGGGGAGCTGTTTTTT

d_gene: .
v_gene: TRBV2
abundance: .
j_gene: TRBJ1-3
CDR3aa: CASSEVRPSSGNTIYF
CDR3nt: TGTGCCAGCAGTGAAGTCCGACCGAGCTCTGGAAACACCATATATTTT

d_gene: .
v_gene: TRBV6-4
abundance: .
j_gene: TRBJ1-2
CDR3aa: CASIPPILYGYTF
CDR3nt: TGTGCCAGCATTCCTCCGATTTTGTATGGCTACACCTTC

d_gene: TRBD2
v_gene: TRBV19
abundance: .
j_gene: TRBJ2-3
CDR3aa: CASSTSRTSRDTQYF
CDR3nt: TGTGCCAGTAGTACCTCGAGGACTAGCAGAGATACGCAGTATTTT

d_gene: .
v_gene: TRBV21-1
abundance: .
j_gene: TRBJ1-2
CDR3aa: CASSTQGNYGYTF
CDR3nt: TGTGCCAGCAGCACCCAGGGGAACTATGGCTACACCTTC

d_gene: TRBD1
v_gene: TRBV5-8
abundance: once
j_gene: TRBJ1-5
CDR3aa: CASSSQGAGNQPQHF
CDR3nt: TGTGCCAGCAGCTCGCAGGGGGCGGGGAATCAGCCCCAGCATTTT

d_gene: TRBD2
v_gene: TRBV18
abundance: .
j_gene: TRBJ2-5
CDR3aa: CASSPNSGTSRKETQYF
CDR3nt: TGTGCCAGCTCCCCAAACTCCGGGACTAGCAGAAAAGAGACCCAGTACTTC

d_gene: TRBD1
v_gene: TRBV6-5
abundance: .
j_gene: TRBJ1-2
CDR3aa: CASSSWTGTDYGYTF
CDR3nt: TGTGCCAGCAGTTCATGGACAGGGACAGACTATGGCTACACCTTC

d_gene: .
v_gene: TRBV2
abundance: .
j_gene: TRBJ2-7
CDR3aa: CASSEAQGRGDYEQYF
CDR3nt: TGTGCCAGCAGTGAAGCGCAGGGCAGGGGCGATTACGAGCAGTACTTC

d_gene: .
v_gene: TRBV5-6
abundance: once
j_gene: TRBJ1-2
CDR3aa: CASSLAGGGYGYTF
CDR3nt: TGTGCCAGCAGCTTGGCCGGGGGCGGGTATGGCTACACCTTC

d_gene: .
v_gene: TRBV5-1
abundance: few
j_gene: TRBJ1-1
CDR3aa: CASGQPGGNTEAFF
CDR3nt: TGCGCCAGCGGCCAGCCCGGGGGGAACACTGAAGCTTTCTTT